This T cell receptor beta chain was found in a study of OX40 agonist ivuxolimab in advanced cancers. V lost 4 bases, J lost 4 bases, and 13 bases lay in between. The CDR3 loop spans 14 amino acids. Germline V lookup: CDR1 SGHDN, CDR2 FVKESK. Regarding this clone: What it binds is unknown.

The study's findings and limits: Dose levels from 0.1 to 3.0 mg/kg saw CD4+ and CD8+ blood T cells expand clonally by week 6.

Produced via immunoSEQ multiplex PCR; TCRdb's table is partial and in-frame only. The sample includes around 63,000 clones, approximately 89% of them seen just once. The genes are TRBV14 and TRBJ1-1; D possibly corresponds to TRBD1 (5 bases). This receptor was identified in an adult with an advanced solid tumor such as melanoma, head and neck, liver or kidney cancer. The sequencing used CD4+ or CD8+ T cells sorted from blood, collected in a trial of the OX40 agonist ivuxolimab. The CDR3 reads CASSRLAQGTEAFF. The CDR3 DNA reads TGTGCCAGCAGCCGATTGGCCCAGGGCACTGAAGCTTTCTTT. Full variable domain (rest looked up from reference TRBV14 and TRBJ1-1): EAGVTQFPSHSVIEKGQTVTLRCDPISGHDNLYWYRRVMGKEIKFLLHFVKESKQDESGMPNNRFLAERTGGTYSTLKVQPAELEDSGVYFCASSRLAQGTEAFFGQGTRLTVV.